The entry below gives a single T cell receptor (beta chain) sequence along with its context. This entry is derived from a study of blood T cell repertoires in COVID-19. Study as a whole: Italy, Spain and the United States were the sources of the convalescent and acute COVID-19 samples. T cells, B-cell-depleted T cells, or PBMCs supplied cDNA or gDNA.

In the authors' workflow: Amplifying reference gene primers gave estimates of nucleated cell counts. Libraries were prepared by immunoSEQ multiplex PCR; TCRdb keeps only in-frame clonotypes and omits some of them. Clone size and V and J calls were adopted from that table, with D and trimming inferred from the DNA. Of around 140,000 clones listed, around 84% are singletons. The CDR3 totals 15 residues. Germline values: CDR1 MNHNY, CDR2 SVGAGI (reference sequence). The V gene lost 7 bases and the J gene lost 1 base, with 14 bases spanning the gap. This receptor was taken from a woman between 55 and 75 years old with acute or convalescent COVID-19. The J gene is TRBJ1-3, the V gene TRBV6-6; D unresolved. The specimen sequenced was peripheral blood. The CDR3 protein is CASKNSQNSGNTIYF. In DNA form, the CDR3 reads TGTGCCAGCAAAAACAGCCAGAATTCTGGAAACACCATATATTTT.